This T cell receptor (beta chain) originates from a study of technical replicates of blood from several donors. The assay was immunoSEQ multiplex PCR, and TCRdb's table has in-frame clones only and misses some. The sample records 45,000 to 50,000 clones, 90% to 95% being singletons. V dropped 3 bases and J dropped 0; count of bases not matched to a gene: 6. This CDR3 contains 16 residues. The germline CDR1 and CDR2 sequences are SGHNT and YYREEE (reference sequence). Material: PBMCs. The TCR sequence derives from a human donor in good health. Some clones in this sample may be carry-over from other donors' samples. J is TRBJ2-5 and V is TRBV5-4, with 9 bases matching TRBD2. The CDR3 reads CASSSGTSRHQETQYF. CDR3 sequence (DNA): TGTGCCAGCAGCTCTGGGACTAGCAGACACCAAGAGACCCAGTACTTC.